The 24 T cell receptor beta chains presented below share a single source sample, sequenced in a study of a mutant IDH1 vaccine in newly diagnosed glioma. The time point is: week 11, during vaccination. In the vaccine, a single dose held 300 ug of the mutant IDH1 20-mer peptide, along with topical imiquimod. Their antigen targets remain unknown. This table comes from immunoSEQ multiplex PCR, and its TCRdb copy is limited to in-frame clones, with some not included. There are tens of thousands of clones in the sample; 65% to 80% occur only once, and 8% lies in the top ten. The specimen comprised PBMCs, sampled from a glioma patient whose treatment included an IDH1 peptide vaccine. All receptors come from a middle-aged man with glioma.

The chain has TRBV10-2 and TRBJ1-3; D is possibly TRBD1 (6 bases). CDR1 and CDR2 (germline): WSHSY, SAAADI. Trimming left V 7 bases short and J 3 bases short, with 13 bases between. This CDR3 contains 14 residues. The CDR3 DNA reads as TGCGCCAGCACACAGGGTATAAGTGGAAACACCATATATTTT. Protein product: CASTQGISGNTIYF.

The chain is built from TRBV2 and TRBJ2-1; the D gene is possibly TRBD2 (5 bases). This CDR3 contains 12 residues. Germline loops: CDR1 SNHLY, CDR2 FYNNEI. The V end lost 6 bases, the J end lost 10 bases, and 13 bases lay between the germline ends. The CDR3 DNA reads TGTGCCAGCAGCCAGATGGGAGAAGAGCAGTTCTTC. Its translation: CASSQMGEEQFF.

This chain connects TRBV7-8 to TRBJ1-5; D uncertain. Germline CDR1 reads SGHVS; CDR2 reads FQNEAQ. V lost 1 base, J lost 5 bases, and 12 bases lay in between. The CDR3 sequence is 15 residues long. The CDR3 nucleotides are TGTGCCAGCAGCTTAGGTTCTACCACCCATCAGCCCCAGCATTTT. Translation: CASSLGSTTHQPQHF.

The chain uses TRBV27 and TRBJ1-4; weak D call: TRBD1 (5 bases). Trimming left V 10 bases short and J 0 bases short, with 15 bases between. The CDR3 length is 15 residues. Germline assignment: CDR1 MNHEY and CDR2 SMNVEV (reference sequence). In nucleotides, the CDR3 is TGTGCCACCGCCATTGGGGGTTCAACTAATGAAAAACTGTTTTTT. It encodes CATAIGGSTNEKLFF.

This clone was detected once. The chain has TRBV19 and TRBJ1-2; a possible D gene is TRBD1 (6 bases). Germline CDR1 reads LNHDA; CDR2 reads SQIVND (reference sequence). The CDR3 contains 17 residues. Trimming removed 4 bases from V and 4 bases from J, with 22 bases in between. CDR3 amino acids: CASSKRQDAVLSYGYTF. CDR3 DNA sequence: TGTGCCAGTAGTAAGAGACAGGACGCCGTTCTATCCTATGGCTACACCTTC.

This chain links TRBV11-3 with TRBJ2-5; D call uncertain. Germline lookup yields CDR1 SGHNT and CDR2 YENEEA. Trimming shortened V by 5 bases and J by 4 bases, and 8 bases separated the two germline ends. CDR3 length: 12 amino acids. The CDR3 is CASSQDRETQYF. In nucleotides, the CDR3 is TGTGCCAGCAGCCAGGACCGAGAGACCCAGTACTTC. Looking up the rest from reference TRBV11-3 and TRBJ2-5 gives the full variable domain: EAGVVQSPRYKIIEKKQPVAFWCNPISGHNTLYWYLQNLGQGPELLIRYENEEAVDDSQLPKDRFSAERLKGVDSTLKIQPAELGDSAVYLCASSQDRETQYFGPGTRLLVL.

The rearrangement uses TRBV30 and TRBJ2-5; 7 bases map to TRBD2. Germline CDR1 and CDR2: GTSNPN and SVGIG (reference sequence). CDR3 length equals 15 residues. V gave up 3 bases and J gave up 5 bases; unmatched junction bases: 12. CDR3 nucleotide sequence: TGTGCCTGGAGGGAATTGGCGGGAGAGGGGGAGACCCAGTACTTC. It translates to CAWRELAGEGETQYF. Full variable domain (rest looked up from reference TRBV30 and TRBJ2-5): SQTIHQWPATLVQPVGSPLSLECTVEGTSNPNLYWYRQAAGRGLQLLFYSVGIGQISSEVPQNLSASRPQDRQFILSSKKLLLSDSGFYLCAWRELAGEGETQYFGPGTRLLVL.

The rearrangement joins TRBV7-6 to TRBJ1-1; D perhaps matches TRBD1 (6 bases). Per the germline V gene, CDR1 is SGHVS and CDR2 is FNYEAQ. V was clipped by 5 bases and J by 6 bases, with 13 bases between them. This CDR3 contains 13 residues. This CDR3 reads CASSAQGIAEAFF. CDR3 nucleotides: TGTGCCAGCAGCGCCCAGGGGATCGCTGAAGCTTTCTTT.

The CDR3 here is CASSIDSGRAWETQYF. Written as DNA, the CDR3 is TGTGCCAGTAGTATAGATAGCGGGAGGGCCTGGGAGACCCAGTACTTC. J is TRBJ2-5 and V is TRBV19; TRBD2 matches at 11 bases. The V and J ends lost 0 bases and 5 bases, in that order; junction bases with no gene match: 5. This CDR3 region has 16 residues. The germline V gene encodes CDR1 LNHDA and CDR2 SQIVND (reference sequence).

This clone was counted a single time. V is TRBV5-1 and J is TRBJ2-1; 8 bases match TRBD2. The CDR3 length is 15 residues. The germline CDR1 and CDR2 sequences are SGHRS and YFSETQ. The J segment lost 5 bases and the V segment lost 5 bases, leaving 9 bases of the junction unmatched. The CDR3 DNA sequence: TGCGCCAGCAGAACGGGACTAGTCCGTGACAATGAGCAGTTCTTC. This sequence encodes CASRTGLVRDNEQFF.

This chain links TRBV7-2 with TRBJ2-5; 7 positions match TRBD2. J gave up 3 bases and V 5 bases, and 9 bases lay outside the gene matches. The CDR3 consists of 15 residues. The germline CDR1 and CDR2 sequences are SGHTA and FQGNSA. The CDR3 here is CASSPRLADKETQYF. The CDR3 DNA is TGTGCCAGCAGCCCCCGACTAGCAGATAAAGAGACCCAGTACTTC. The full variable domain, with the rest looked up from reference TRBV7-2 and TRBJ2-5, is GAGVSQSPSNKVTEKGKDVELRCDPISGHTALYWYRQSLGQGLEFLIYFQGNSAPDKSGLPSDRFSAERTGGSVSTLTIQRTQQEDSAVYLCASSPRLADKETQYFGPGTRLLVL.

V and J are TRBV5-4 and TRBJ2-1, with 11 nucleotides matching TRBD2. V trimming: 0 bases; J trimming: 14 bases; junction bases outside the gene matches: 7. CDR1 is SGHNT and CDR2 is YYREEE in the germline V gene (reference sequence). The length of the CDR3 is 14 residues. CDR3 amino acids: CASSLEASGRSKFF. The CDR3 region has the DNA TGTGCCAGCAGCTTGGAGGCTAGCGGGAGGAGCAAGTTCTTC.

In nucleotides, the CDR3 is TGTGCCAGCAGCCTCTGGGGGGATGTGGGAGATACGCAGTATTTT. It translates to CASSLWGDVGDTQYF. The chain links TRBV11-2 to TRBJ2-3, with TRBD2 as a possible D gene (6 bases). The CDR3 has 15 residues. The germline V and J ends were trimmed by 5 bases and 5 bases, with 17 bases remaining between them. In germline, CDR1 is SGHAT, CDR2 FQNNGV.

The rearrangement joins TRBV6-1 to TRBJ2-2; possible D gene TRBD1, 6 bases. Germline V CDR1 and CDR2: MNHNS, SASEGT. Trimming stripped 6 bases from V and 1 base from J, with 9 bases between. This CDR3 comprises 14 residues. The CDR3 sequence: CASSLGQNTGELFF. CDR3 in DNA: TGTGCCAGCAGCCTGGGACAGAACACCGGGGAGCTGTTTTTT.

The V and J genes are TRBV11-3 and TRBJ2-1, with 10 bases identical to TRBD2. J lost 6 bases, V lost 5 bases, and 7 bases had no gene match. The CDR3 spans 15 residues. Germline lookup yields CDR1 SGHNT and CDR2 YENEEA. Here the CDR3 reads CASSPSGRAFNEQFF. The CDR3 nucleotides read TGTGCCAGCAGCCCGAGCGGGAGGGCCTTCAATGAGCAGTTCTTC.

The chain links TRBV19 to TRBJ2-3, with a possible D match to TRBD2 (5 bases). CDR1 and CDR2 (germline): LNHDA, SQIVND (reference sequence). CDR3 length equals 15 residues. V was pared by 3 bases and J by 3 bases, with 13 bases between. The CDR3 here is CASSISLGGTDTQYF. The CDR3 DNA follows: TGTGCCAGTAGTATTTCACTAGGCGGAACAGATACGCAGTATTTT.

J is TRBJ2-1 and V is TRBV27, with TRBD2 matching 9 bases. The ends lost 2 bases at V and 5 bases at J; junction bases unmatched: 10. Germline loops: CDR1 MNHEY, CDR2 SMNVEV (reference sequence). CDR3 length: 17 residues. This CDR3 reads CASSLAGSGRPNNEQFF. The CDR3 nucleotides read TGTGCCAGCAGTTTAGCAGGGAGCGGGAGGCCCAACAATGAGCAGTTCTTC.

V gene TRBV7-2 combines with J gene TRBJ2-6; 7 nucleotides match TRBD1. The CDR3 spans 17 residues. Germline-derived CDR1 and CDR2 are SGHTA and FQGNSA. With 5 bases clipped from V and 0 bases from J, the junction kept 7 bases outside the gene matches. The CDR3 here is CASSKTGSRSGANVLTF. The CDR3 nucleotides read TGTGCCAGCAGCAAGACAGGGTCCCGCTCTGGGGCCAACGTCCTGACTTTC.

The chain uses TRBV6-6 and TRBJ2-7; 9 bases are shared with TRBD1. V lost 2 bases to trimming and J lost 6 bases; unmatched junction nucleotides: 2. This CDR3 comprises 13 residues. In germline, CDR1 is MNHNY, CDR2 SVGAGI (reference sequence). In DNA form, the CDR3 reads TGTGCCAGCAGTTACGGGACAGGGTTCGAGCAGTACGTC. As protein: CASSYGTGFEQYV.

V usage is TRBV6-1 and J usage is TRBJ1-5; 7 bases are shared with TRBD1. Trimming took 0 bases from V and 3 from J; bases not matched to a gene: 8. This CDR3 spans 17 amino acids. The V gene's germline CDR1 is MNHNS and CDR2 SASEGT. This CDR3 is CASSEASGRGVNQPQHF. The CDR3 DNA is TGTGCCAGCAGTGAAGCTTCAGGCAGGGGGGTCAATCAGCCCCAGCATTTT.

The chain joins TRBV6-1 to TRBJ2-3; 11 bases fit TRBD2. The V gene's germline CDR1 is MNHNS and CDR2 SASEGT. CDR3 length: 15 residues. Trimming cost V 6 bases and J 5 bases; bases outside gene matches: 7. The CDR3 DNA follows: TGTGCCAGCAGCGATATAGCGGGGGGGGGAGATACGCAGTATTTT. Amino acids: CASSDIAGGGDTQYF.

This chain links TRBV23-1 with TRBJ2-2, with D hard to call. TRBV23-1 is treated as an ORF (open reading frame) with a function not yet certain. Trimming cost V 10 bases and J 6 bases, with 0 bases left between them. There are 8 residues in the CDR3. For the CDR3, the DNA is TGCGCCACCGGGGAGCTGTTTTTT. Amino acid sequence: CATGELFF.

The DNA for the CDR3 is TGCGCCAGCAGCCTCAGGGCCTTGGGGACCTACGAGCAGTACTTC. Its translation: CASSLRALGTYEQYF. The rearrangement joins TRBV4-1 to TRBJ2-7, with D perhaps TRBD1 (5 bases). The CDR3 covers 15 residues. Germline V gene sequence: CDR1 MGHRA, CDR2 YSYEKL. Deletions cut 4 bases from V and 2 bases from J, with 15 bases between.

The rearrangement joins TRBV5-4 to TRBJ2-7; weak D call: TRBD2 (6 bases). Per the germline V gene, CDR1 is SGHNT and CDR2 is YYREEE (reference sequence). V was trimmed by 0 bases and J by 2 bases, leaving 12 bases between them. The CDR3 runs 15 residues. This CDR3 reads CASSLGLAETYEQYF. In nucleotides, the CDR3 is TGTGCCAGCAGCTTGGGTTTAGCGGAGACCTACGAGCAGTACTTC.